A selection of T cell receptor beta chains follows, all from one sample in a study of beta chain features in type 1 diabetes. The protocol was immunoSEQ multiplex PCR, while the TCRdb copy is restricted to in-frame clones and leaves out a portion. The top ten clones hold less than 0.7% of a sample with about 180,000 clones, about 13% of them seen once. The sequenced sample was central memory CD4+ T cells from blood. The source is a woman younger than 35 in good health. Each CDR3 is given with its conserved first and last residue. D genes are given only for firm matches. Some rows mark clone size as missing; the rest say once, few, many or name a class of expanded clone.

V gene	D gene	clone size	J gene	CDR3 DNA	CDR3 protein
TRBV2	.	.	TRBJ2-3	TGTGCCAGCAGTGGTGAGATAACAGATACGCAGTATTTT	CASSGEITDTQYF
TRBV30	TRBD2	.	TRBJ2-2	TGTGCCTGGAGGGCCCTAGCGGGAGGACCCGGGGAGCTGTTTTTT	CAWRALAGGPGELFF
TRBV7-9	.	few	TRBJ1-5	TGTGCCAGCAGCTTAGGCAGGGATCAGCCCCAGCATTTT	CASSLGRDQPQHF
TRBV20-1	TRBD2	.	TRBJ2-5	TGCAGTGCTAGAGATCAGCGGGAGGAATACTTC	CSARDQREEYF
TRBV25-1	TRBD1	.	TRBJ2-6	TGTGCCAGCAGTTCCCGGGACAGGGGGACTGGGGCCAACGTCCTGACTTTC	CASSSRDRGTGANVLTF
TRBV5-1	.	few	TRBJ2-1	TGCGCCAGCAGCTTCCGGGACACCCACTACAATGAGCAGTTCTTC	CASSFRDTHYNEQFF
TRBV9	TRBD2	many	TRBJ2-5	TGTGCCAGCAGCGTAGCTACTAGCGGGGGACAAGAGACCCAGTACTTC	CASSVATSGGQETQYF
TRBV5-6	.	few	TRBJ1-5	TGTGCCAGCAGCTCCAATCGGCAGCCCCAGCATTTT	CASSSNRQPQHF
TRBV30	.	.	TRBJ1-4	TGTGCCTGGAGTGTAAACAGGAATGAAAAACTGTTTTTT	CAWSVNRNEKLFF
TRBV28	.	few	TRBJ2-3	TGTGCCAGCAGCAGAGGTCCCTTTGTGCAGTATTTT	CASSRGPFVQYF
TRBV7-9	TRBD1	.	TRBJ2-1	TGTGCCAGCAGCTCTCAGGGGGCGCGGGAACGTAATGAGCAGTTCTTC	CASSSQGARERNEQFF
TRBV28	TRBD1	.	TRBJ1-1	TGTGCCAGCAGATCCTCGGACAGGGTTAGCACTGAAGCTTTCTTT	CASRSSDRVSTEAFF
TRBV6-1	TRBD1	few	TRBJ1-1	TGTGCCAGCGGGGCAGGGGGGTTCCCTGAAGCTTTCTTT	CASGAGGFPEAFF
TRBV6-1	.	.	TRBJ2-7	TGTGCCAGCAGTGAGGGAGGGACAGGAGCCTACGAGCAGTACTTC	CASSEGGTGAYEQYF
TRBV5-1	TRBD1	.	TRBJ2-7	TGCGCCAGCAGCCCGGTCGCCGGGACAGGGTACGAGCAGTACTTC	CASSPVAGTGYEQYF
TRBV10-3	.	.	TRBJ1-2	TGTGCCATCAGTGATTTGTCAGGGTCAATCTATGGCTACACCTTC	CAISDLSGSIYGYTF
TRBV18	.	.	TRBJ2-3	TGTGCCAGCTCACCATACGAGAAGACAGATACGCAGTATTTT	CASSPYEKTDTQYF
TRBV27	TRBD1	.	TRBJ2-5	TGTGCCAGCAGACACGGACAGGGTGTGGAGACCCAGTACTTC	CASRHGQGVETQYF
TRBV6-4	TRBD1	few	TRBJ2-3	TGTGCCAGCAGCCGACAGGGGACGAGCACAGATACGCAGTATTTT	CASSRQGTSTDTQYF
TRBV28	.	few	TRBJ1-1	TGTGCCACCGTTACTTCGAACACTGAAGCTTTCTTT	CATVTSNTEAFF
TRBV28	TRBD1	few	TRBJ1-4	TGTGCCAGCAGTTTGGTGCAGGGGGTGCACGTTGCAACTAATGAAAAACTGTTTTTT	CASSLVQGVHVATNEKLFF
TRBV11-2	.	.	TRBJ2-5	TGTGCCAGCAGTCTCGCGGGACAGCAAGAGACCCAGTACTTC	CASSLAGQQETQYF